This T cell receptor (beta chain) was captured by sequencing in a study of T cell repertoires in cytomegalovirus infection. About the research overall: Both CMV infection and a matching HLA type were indicated by public TCR beta signatures. Study-wide findings and caveats: There were carriers of CMV plus the relevant HLA, and cumulative public TCR beta family frequency identified them. HLA-C-restricted, CMV-specific TCR beta clonotypes were dominant ex vivo.

Notes on this clonotype: Antigen unknown.

TCRdb reanalysed the reads using MiXCR and keeps one entry per CDR3 protein. The repertoire includes under 600,000 distinct CDR3 sequences, 16% of them detected once, and approximately 24% sits in the top ten. The origin of this receptor is a human donor in good health (CMV status not recorded). Some clones in this sample may be carry-over from other donors' samples. Sequences were obtained from CD8+ T cells from PBMCs.

CDR3 coding DNA: TGTGCCAGCAGGTACCGGGACAGGGCTTACGAGCAGTACTTC. Its translation is CASRYRDRAYEQYF. The rearrangement links TRBV6-1 to TRBJ2-7, with 9 positions matching TRBD1. The ends lost 6 bases at V and 4 bases at J; junction bases unmatched: 7. The length of the CDR3 is 14 residues. Germline CDR1 MNHNS, CDR2 SASEGT.